This T cell receptor beta chain derives from a study of response to subunit inactivated influenza vaccine. TCRdb fed the RT-PCR reads into MiXCR, producing one record per CDR3 protein. This sample yields 500,000 to 750,000 distinct CDR3 sequences, of which 14% are seen a single time; roughly 11% belongs to the top ten. The CDR3 runs 16 residues. V lost 0 bases to trimming and J lost 2 bases; unmatched junction nucleotides: 8. The germline gives CDR1 SGDLS, CDR2 YYNGEE. The V and J genes are TRBV9 and TRBJ2-7; 7 bases line up with TRBD2. The sample was PBMCs from blood, taken 11 to 12 days after vaccination. This TCR was recovered from a man aged 45 to 65 who received an inactivated influenza vaccine. Written as DNA, the CDR3 is TGTGCCAGCAGCGTAGCTTCGAGCGGGGCCACCTACGAGCAGTACTTC. Translation: CASSVASSGATYEQYF.